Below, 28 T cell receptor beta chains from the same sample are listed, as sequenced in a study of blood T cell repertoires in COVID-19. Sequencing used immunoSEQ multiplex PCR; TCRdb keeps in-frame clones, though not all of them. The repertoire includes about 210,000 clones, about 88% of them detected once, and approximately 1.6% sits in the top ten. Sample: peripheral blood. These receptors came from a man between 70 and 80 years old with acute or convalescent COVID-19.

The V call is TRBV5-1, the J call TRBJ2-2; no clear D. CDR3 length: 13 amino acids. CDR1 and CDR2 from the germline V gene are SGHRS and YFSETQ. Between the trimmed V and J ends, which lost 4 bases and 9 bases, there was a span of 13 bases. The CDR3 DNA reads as TGCGCCAGCAGCCCCCTAACCGAGAGGGAGCTGTTTTTT. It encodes CASSPLTERELFF.

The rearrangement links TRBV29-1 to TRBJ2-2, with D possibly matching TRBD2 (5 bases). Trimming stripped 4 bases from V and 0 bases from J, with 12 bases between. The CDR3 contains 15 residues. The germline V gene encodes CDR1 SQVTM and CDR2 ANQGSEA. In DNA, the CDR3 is TGCAGCGTTGGATCTAGGACTCCGAACACCGGGGAGCTGTTTTTT. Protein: CSVGSRTPNTGELFF.

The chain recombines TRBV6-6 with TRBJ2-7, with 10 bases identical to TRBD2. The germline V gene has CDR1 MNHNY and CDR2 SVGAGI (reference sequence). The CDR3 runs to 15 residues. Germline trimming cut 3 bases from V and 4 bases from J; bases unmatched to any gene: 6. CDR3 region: CASSYNSGRTYEQYF. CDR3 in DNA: TGTGCCAGCAGTTATAATAGCGGGAGGACGTACGAGCAGTACTTC.

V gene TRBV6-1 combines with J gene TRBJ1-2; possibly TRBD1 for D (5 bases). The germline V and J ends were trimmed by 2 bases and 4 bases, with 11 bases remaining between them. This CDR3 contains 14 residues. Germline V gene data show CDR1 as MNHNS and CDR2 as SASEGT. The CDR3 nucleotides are TGTGCCAGCAGTGAATTGCAGGGCAGCTATGGCTACACCTTC. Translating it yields CASSELQGSYGYTF.

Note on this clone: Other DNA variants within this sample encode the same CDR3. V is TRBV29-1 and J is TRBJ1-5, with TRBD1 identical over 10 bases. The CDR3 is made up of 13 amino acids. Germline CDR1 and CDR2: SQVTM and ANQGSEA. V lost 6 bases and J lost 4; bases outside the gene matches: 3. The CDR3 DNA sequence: TGCAGCGTCGGACAGGGGGGAAATCAGCCCCAGCATTTT. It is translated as CSVGQGGNQPQHF.

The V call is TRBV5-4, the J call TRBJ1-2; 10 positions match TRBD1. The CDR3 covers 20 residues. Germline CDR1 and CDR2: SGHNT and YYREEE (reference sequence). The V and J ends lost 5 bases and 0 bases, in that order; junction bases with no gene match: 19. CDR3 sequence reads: CASSTFPGTGVGITNYGYTF. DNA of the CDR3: TGTGCCAGCAGTACCTTTCCCGGGACAGGGGTCGGGATTACTAACTATGGCTACACCTTC.

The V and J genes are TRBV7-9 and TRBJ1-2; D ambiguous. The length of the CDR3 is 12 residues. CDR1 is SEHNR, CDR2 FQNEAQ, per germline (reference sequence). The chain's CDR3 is CALSEEGYGYTF. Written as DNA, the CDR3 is TGTGCTTTGTCGGAAGAGGGCTATGGCTACACCTTC. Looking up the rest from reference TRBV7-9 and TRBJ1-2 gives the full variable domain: DTGVSQNPRHKITKRGQNVTFRCDPISEHNRLYWYRQTLGQGPEFLTYFQNEAQLEKSRLLSDRFSAERPKGSFSTLEIQRTEQGDSAMYLCALSEEGYGYTFGSGTRLTVV.

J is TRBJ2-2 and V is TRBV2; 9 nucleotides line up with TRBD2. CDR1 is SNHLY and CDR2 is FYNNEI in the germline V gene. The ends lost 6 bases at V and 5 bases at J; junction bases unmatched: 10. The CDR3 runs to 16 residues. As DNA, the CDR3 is TGTGCCAGCAGGGCGGAAGCGGGAGGTGGGACCGGGGAGCTGTTTTTT. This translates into CASRAEAGGGTGELFF.

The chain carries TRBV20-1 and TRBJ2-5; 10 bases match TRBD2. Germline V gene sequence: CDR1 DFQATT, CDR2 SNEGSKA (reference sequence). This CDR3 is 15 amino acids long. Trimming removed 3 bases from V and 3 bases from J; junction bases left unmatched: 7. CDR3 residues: CSASGASGSEETQYF. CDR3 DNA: TGCAGTGCTAGTGGGGCTAGCGGGAGTGAAGAGACCCAGTACTTC.

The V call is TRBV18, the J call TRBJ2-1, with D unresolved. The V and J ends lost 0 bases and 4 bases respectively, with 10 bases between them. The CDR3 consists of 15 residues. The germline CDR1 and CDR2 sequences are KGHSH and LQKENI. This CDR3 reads CASSPPSFPYNEQFF. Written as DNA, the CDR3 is TGTGCCAGCTCACCACCATCTTTTCCTTACAATGAGCAGTTCTTC.

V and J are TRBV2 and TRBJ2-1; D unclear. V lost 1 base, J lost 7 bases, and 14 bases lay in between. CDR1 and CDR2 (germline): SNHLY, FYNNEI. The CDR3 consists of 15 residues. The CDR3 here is CASSEVVGVGNEQFF. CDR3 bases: TGTGCCAGCAGTGAAGTTGTCGGCGTCGGGAATGAGCAGTTCTTC. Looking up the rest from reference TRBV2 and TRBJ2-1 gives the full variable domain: EPEVTQTPSHQVTQMGQEVILRCVPISNHLYFYWYRQILGQKVEFLVSFYNNEISEKSEIFDDQFSVERPDGSNFTLKIRSTKLEDSAMYFCASSEVVGVGNEQFFGPGTRLTVL.

The CDR3 DNA is TGTGCCAGCAGCCCCAGGGGGGCCTCCTACGAGCAGTACTTC. Translation gives CASSPRGASYEQYF. The V and J genes are TRBV4-2 and TRBJ2-7; a weak D match, TRBD1 (7 bases). The CDR3 spans 14 residues. V lost 4 bases and J 0 bases, leaving 10 bases between the germline ends. In germline, CDR1 is LGHNA, CDR2 YNFKEQ.

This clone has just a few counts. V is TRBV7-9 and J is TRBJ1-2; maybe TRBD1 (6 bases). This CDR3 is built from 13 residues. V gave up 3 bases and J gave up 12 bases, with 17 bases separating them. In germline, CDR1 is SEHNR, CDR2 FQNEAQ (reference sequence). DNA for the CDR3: TGTGCCAGCAGCTTCTACCGGGACACCGCAAACACCTTC. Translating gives CASSFYRDTANTF. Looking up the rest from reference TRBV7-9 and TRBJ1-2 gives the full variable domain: DTGVSQNPRHKITKRGQNVTFRCDPISEHNRLYWYRQTLGQGPEFLTYFQNEAQLEKSRLLSDRFSAERPKGSFSTLEIQRTEQGDSAMYLCASSFYRDTANTFGSGTRLTVV.

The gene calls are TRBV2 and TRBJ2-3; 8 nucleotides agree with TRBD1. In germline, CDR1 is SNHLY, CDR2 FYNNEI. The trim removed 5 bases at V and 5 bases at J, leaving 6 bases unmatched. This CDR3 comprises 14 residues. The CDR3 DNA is TGTGCCAGCAGTCTCACAGGGGGAGTAGATACGCAGTATTTT. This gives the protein CASSLTGGVDTQYF.

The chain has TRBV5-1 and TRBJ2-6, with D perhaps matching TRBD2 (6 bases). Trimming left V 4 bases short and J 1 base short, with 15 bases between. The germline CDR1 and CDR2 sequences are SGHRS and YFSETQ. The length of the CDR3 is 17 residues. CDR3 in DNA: TGCGCCAGCAGCCCCCTCCGGGAGCTTTCTGGGGCCAACGTCCTGACTTTC. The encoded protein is CASSPLRELSGANVLTF.

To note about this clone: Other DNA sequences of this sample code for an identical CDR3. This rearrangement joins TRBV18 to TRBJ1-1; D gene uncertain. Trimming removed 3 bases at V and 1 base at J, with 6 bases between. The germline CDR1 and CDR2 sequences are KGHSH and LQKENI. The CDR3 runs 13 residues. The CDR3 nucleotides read TGTGCCAGCTCACCTGGGCAGAACACTGAAGCTTTCTTT. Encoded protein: CASSPGQNTEAFF.

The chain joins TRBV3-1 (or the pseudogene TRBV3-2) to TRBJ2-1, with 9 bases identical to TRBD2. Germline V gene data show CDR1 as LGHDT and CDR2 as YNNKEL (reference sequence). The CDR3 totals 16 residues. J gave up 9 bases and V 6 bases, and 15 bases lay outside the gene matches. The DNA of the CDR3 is TGTGCCAGCAGTCCCTCGACGGTGCTAGCGGGAATTGAGCAGTTCTTC. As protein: CASSPSTVLAGIEQFF.

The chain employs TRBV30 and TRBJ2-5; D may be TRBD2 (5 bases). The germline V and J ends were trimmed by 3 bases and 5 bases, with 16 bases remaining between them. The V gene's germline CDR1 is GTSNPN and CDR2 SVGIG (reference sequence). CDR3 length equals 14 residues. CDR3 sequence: CAWSEKDSLETQYF. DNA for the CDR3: TGTGCCTGGAGCGAAAAGGACTCTCTGGAGACCCAGTACTTC. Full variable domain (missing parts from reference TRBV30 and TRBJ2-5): SQTIHQWPATLVQPVGSPLSLECTVEGTSNPNLYWYRQAAGRGLQLLFYSVGIGQISSEVPQNLSASRPQDRQFILSSKKLLLSDSGFYLCAWSEKDSLETQYFGPGTRLLVL.

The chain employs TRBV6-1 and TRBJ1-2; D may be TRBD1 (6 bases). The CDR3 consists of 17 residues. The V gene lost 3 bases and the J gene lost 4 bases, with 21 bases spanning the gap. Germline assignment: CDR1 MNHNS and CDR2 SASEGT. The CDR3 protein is CASSDPKDSLDLYGYTF. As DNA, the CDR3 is TGTGCCAGCAGTGACCCTAAGGACAGCCTAGACCTCTATGGCTACACCTTC.

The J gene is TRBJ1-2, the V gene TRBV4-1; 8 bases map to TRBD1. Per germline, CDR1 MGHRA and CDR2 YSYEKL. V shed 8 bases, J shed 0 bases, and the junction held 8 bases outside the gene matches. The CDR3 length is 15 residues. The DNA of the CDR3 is TGCGCCAGCGCCCACACAGGGGGGTCTAACTATGGCTACACCTTC. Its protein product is CASAHTGGSNYGYTF.

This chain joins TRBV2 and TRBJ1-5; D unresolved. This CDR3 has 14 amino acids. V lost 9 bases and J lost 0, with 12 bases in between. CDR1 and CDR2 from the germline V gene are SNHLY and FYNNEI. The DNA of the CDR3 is TGTGCCAGTACAGAGCAGAATAGCAATCAGCCCCAGCATTTT. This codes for CASTEQNSNQPQHF.

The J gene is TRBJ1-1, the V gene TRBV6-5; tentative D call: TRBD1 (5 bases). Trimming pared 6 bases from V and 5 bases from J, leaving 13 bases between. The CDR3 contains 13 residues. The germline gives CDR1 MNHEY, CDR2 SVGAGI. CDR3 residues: CASSNPAGTEAFF. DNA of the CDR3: TGTGCCAGCAGCAACCCCGCAGGGACTGAAGCTTTCTTT.

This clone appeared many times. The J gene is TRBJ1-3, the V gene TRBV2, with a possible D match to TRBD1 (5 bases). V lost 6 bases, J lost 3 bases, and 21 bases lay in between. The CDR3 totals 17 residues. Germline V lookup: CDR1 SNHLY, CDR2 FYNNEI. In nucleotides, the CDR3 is TGTGCCAGCAGGGGATCGGGCAGGGAAGGGTATGGAAACACCATATATTTT. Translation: CASRGSGREGYGNTIYF.

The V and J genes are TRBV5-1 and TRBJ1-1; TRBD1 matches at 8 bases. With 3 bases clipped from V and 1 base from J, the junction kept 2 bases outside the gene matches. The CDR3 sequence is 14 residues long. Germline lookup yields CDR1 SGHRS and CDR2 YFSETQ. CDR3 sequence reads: CASSSQGGNTEAFF. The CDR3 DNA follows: TGCGCCAGCAGCTCACAGGGGGGGAACACTGAAGCTTTCTTT.

The CDR3 bases are TGTGCCAGCAGCCCCGGACTAGCGGGAGTTTACGAGCAGTTCTTC. Amino acids: CASSPGLAGVYEQFF. The rearrangement links TRBV7-2 to TRBJ2-1; 13 bases fit TRBD2. V lost 5 bases, J lost 10 bases, and 8 bases stayed unmatched. Germline-derived CDR1 and CDR2 are SGHTA and FQGNSA. The length of the CDR3 is 15 residues.

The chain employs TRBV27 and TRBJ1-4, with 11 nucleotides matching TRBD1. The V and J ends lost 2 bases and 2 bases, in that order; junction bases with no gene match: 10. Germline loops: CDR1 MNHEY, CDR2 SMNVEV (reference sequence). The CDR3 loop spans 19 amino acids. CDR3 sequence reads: CASSLRGTGGFGTNEKLFF. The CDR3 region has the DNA TGTGCCAGCAGTTTAAGAGGGACAGGGGGGTTTGGGACTAATGAAAAACTGTTTTTT.

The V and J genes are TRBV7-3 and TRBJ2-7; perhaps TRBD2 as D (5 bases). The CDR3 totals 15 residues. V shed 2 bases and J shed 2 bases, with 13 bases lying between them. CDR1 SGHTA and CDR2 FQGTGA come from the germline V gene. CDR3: CASSLGLVPAYEQYF. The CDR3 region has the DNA TGTGCCAGCAGCTTAGGACTCGTCCCGGCCTACGAGCAGTACTTC.

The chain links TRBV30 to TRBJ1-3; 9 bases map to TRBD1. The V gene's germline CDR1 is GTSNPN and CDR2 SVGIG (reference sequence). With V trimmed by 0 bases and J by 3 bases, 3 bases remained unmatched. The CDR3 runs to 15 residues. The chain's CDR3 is CAWSVGTGYGNTIYF. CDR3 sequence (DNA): TGTGCCTGGAGTGTTGGGACAGGGTATGGAAACACCATATATTTT.